The 10 T cell receptor beta chains below come from one sample, sequenced in a study of blood T cells in healthy people across ages. Then a second PCR, running roughly 7 to 11 cycles, was carried out with a sample-barcoded 5' primer and a J-beta primer mix. TCRdb re-called the 5' RACE reads through MiXCR, storing one row per CDR3 protein. The sample includes hundreds of thousands of distinct CDR3 sequences, about 30% of them seen just once. The sample comprised blood. Receptor source: an elderly woman in good health.

Turning to this clonotype: The junction differs from germline at one of its ends, possibly a read error. V is TRBV20-1 and J is TRBJ1-6, with 8 bases matching TRBD1. Germline V lookup: CDR1 DFQATT, CDR2 SNEGSKA (reference sequence). This CDR3 contains 15 residues. DNA of the CDR3: TGCAGTGCTAGAGGATACCGGACAGGGCCCTCACCCCCCCACTTT. Amino acids: CSARGYRTGPSPPHF.

A note on this clonotype: At one end the junction does not follow the germline gene, possibly because of a read error. The chain uses TRBV19 and TRBJ1-1; 7 positions match TRBD1. CDR1 is LNHDA and CDR2 is SQIVND in the germline V gene (reference sequence). CDR3 length: 15 amino acids. This CDR3 is CAGSSIRGVSTEAFF. As DNA, the CDR3 is TGTGCCGGTAGCAGCATCAGGGGGGTGAGCACTGAAGCTTTCTTT. Full variable domain (outside the CDR3, taken from reference TRBV19 and TRBJ1-1): DGGITQSPKYLFRKEGQNVTLSCEQNLNHDAMYWYRQDPGQGLRLIYYSQIVNDFQKGDIAEGYSVSREKKESFPLTVTSAQKNPTAFYLCAGSSIRGVSTEAFFGQGTRLTVV.

This clonotype appeared many times. The gene calls are TRBV27 and TRBJ2-3; unclear D gene. The CDR3 spans 16 residues. The germline V and J ends were trimmed by 0 bases and 2 bases, with 12 bases remaining between them. CDR1 and CDR2 (germline): MNHEY, SMNVEV (reference sequence). This CDR3 reads CASSLSSQPVTDTQYF. CDR3 in DNA: TGTGCCAGCAGTTTATCTAGCCAACCTGTCACAGATACGCAGTATTTT.

As regards this clonotype: A single base separates this from a much larger clone, so it may be a read error. This chain joins TRBV6-2 or TRBV6-3 and TRBJ1-2, with 7 bases lining up with TRBD1. The CDR3 has 14 residues. Germline loops: CDR1 MNHEY, CDR2 SVGEGT. CDR3 region: CACSYSRGTYGYTF. Written as DNA, the CDR3 is TGTGCCTGCAGTTACAGCAGGGGGACCTATGGCTACACCTTC.

This clonotype came up many times. The CDR3 bases are TGTGCCAGCAGCCAAGATTCGACGGAAAATCAGCCCCAGCATTTT. Amino acid sequence: CASSQDSTENQPQHF. The chain carries TRBV4-2 and TRBJ1-5; D is ambiguous. The V gene lost 0 bases and the J gene lost 4 bases, with 10 bases spanning the gap. This CDR3 comprises 15 residues. Per the germline V gene, CDR1 is LGHNA and CDR2 is YNFKEQ.

In its sample, this clonotype was seen a few times. This rearrangement joins TRBV7-2 to TRBJ1-1, with D hard to call. This CDR3 region has 15 residues. Germline loops: CDR1 SGHTA, CDR2 FQGNSA. V lost 2 bases and J lost 0, with 10 bases in between. For the CDR3, the DNA is TGTGCCAGCAGCTTAACCAGCCCTCTGAACACTGAAGCTTTCTTT. Encoded protein: CASSLTSPLNTEAFF.

This clonotype showed up many times. The V call is TRBV7-2, the J call TRBJ2-1; 15 bases are shared with TRBD2. This CDR3 spans 17 amino acids. From germline, CDR1 is SGHTA and CDR2 FQGNSA. V shed 1 base and J 10 bases; nucleotides not matched to a gene: 8. DNA of the CDR3: TGTGCCAGCAGCTTAGGACAGGGGACTAGCGGGGGGAAAGAGCAGTTCTTC. Protein sequence: CASSLGQGTSGGKEQFF.

The chain has TRBV7-2 and TRBJ2-5; 14 positions agree with TRBD2. Germline V gives CDR1 SGHTA, CDR2 FQGNSA. The V and J ends lost 3 bases and 2 bases, in that order; junction bases with no gene match: 8. The CDR3 is 18 residues long. In nucleotides, the CDR3 is TGTGCCAGCAGCTTGGGACTAGCGGGAGCGGTGGGGCAAGAGACCCAGTACTTC. It yields the protein CASSLGLAGAVGQETQYF.

As to this clonotype: One base away lies a much larger clone, so this may be a sequencing read error. The chain employs TRBV7-2 and TRBJ2-6; D call uncertain. CDR3 length: 15 residues. V lost 5 bases to trimming and J lost 0 bases, with 8 bases between them. Germline-derived CDR1 and CDR2 are SGHTA and FQGNSA. The CDR3 region is CTSSPTLSGANVLTF. The CDR3 bases are TGTACCAGCAGCCCAACACTCTCTGGGGCCAACGTCCTGACTTTC.

To note about this clonotype: Possible read error: a much larger clone is one base away. The chain links TRBV7-2 to TRBJ1-6; 10 bases are a match to TRBD1. Germline CDR1 is SGHTA and CDR2 is FQGNSA. This CDR3 is built from 17 residues. CDR3 residues: CASSLGLTGGRGSLLHF. The CDR3, as DNA: TGTGCCAGCAGCTTAGGGCTGACAGGGGGCCGCGGATCACTCCTCCACTTT. Full variable domain (remainder filled in from reference TRBV7-2 and TRBJ1-6): GAGVSQSPSNKVTEKGKDVELRCDPISGHTALYWYRQSLGQGLEFLIYFQGNSAPDKSGLPSDRFSAERTGGSVSTLTIQRTQQEDSAVYLCASSLGLTGGRGSLLHFGNGTRLTVT.